This entry is about one TCR beta chain. These data come from a study of tumor T cells in aggressive B-cell lymphoma. CDR1 SGHAT and CDR2 FQNNGV come from the germline V gene. The CDR3 is 15 amino acids. V was pared by 1 base and J by 5 bases, with 14 bases between. Clones were read by immunoSEQ multiplex PCR, and TCRdb kept only the in-frame ones, dropping some. Of 10,000 or so clones listed, 80% to 95% are singletons. The sequenced sample consisted of tumor tissue. The TCR comes from an adult with diffuse large B cell lymphoma. The J gene is TRBJ1-2, the V gene TRBV11-2; D not certain. The DNA of the CDR3 is TGTGCCAGCAGCTTAGGATTGTCGGTTCGTTATGGCTACACCTTC. Translating gives CASSLGLSVRYGYTF.